Ten or more counts support the clone carrying this T cell receptor (beta chain). V lost 6 bases and J 1 base, leaving 9 bases between the germline ends. The CDR3 length is 13 residues. Germline CDR1 is WNHNN and CDR2 is SYGVQD (reference sequence). Researchers prepared the TCRbeta library using unique molecular identifiers, the study reports. MiXCR, run by TCRdb on the PCR reads, gives a single entry per CDR3 protein. Of about 410,000 distinct CDR3 sequences listed, roughly 22% are singletons. This sample stems from a study of T-cell reconstitution after alpha-beta-depleted transplantation in children.

The chain joins TRBV10-1 to TRBJ2-5; either TRBD1 or TRBD2 may fit D (5 bases each). The receptor comes from a human donor who donated a stem cell graft to a child with acute myeloid leukemia. This material consisted of PBMCs from the stem cell graft donor, taken from the stem cell graft. The DNA for the CDR3 is TGCGCCAGCAGCTCGGGACCCCAAGAGACCCAGTACTTC. Its protein is CASSSGPQETQYF.